Reported below is one T cell receptor (beta chain). Its target is not known. This record comes from a study of cytomegalovirus exposure and HLA in healthy donors. Study-wide results and limits: Among TCR beta chains, those listed as cytomegalovirus-associated numbered about 160.

CDR1 SGHRS and CDR2 YFSETQ come from the germline V gene. The CDR3 covers 16 residues. Trimming took 1 base from V and 8 from J, leaving 16 bases between them. This cohort consisted of healthy bone marrow donors. PCR primers comprised 60 Vbeta and 13 Jbeta primers. Sequencing used immunoSEQ multiplex PCR; TCRdb keeps in-frame clones, though not all of them. This repertoire shows some 100,000 clones, less than 85% found once; its top ten account for around 16%. The sample taken for sequencing was PBMCs. This chain links TRBV5-1 with TRBJ2-6; D may be TRBD2 (6 bases). The receptor was derived from a man aged 50-60 years in good health and CMV-seropositive. CDR3: CASSLTVQGGTNVLTF. The CDR3 DNA reads as TGCGCCAGCAGCTTGACGGTGCAGGGAGGTACCAACGTCCTGACTTTC.